This T cell receptor beta chain was sequenced during a study of blood T cell repertoires in COVID-19. Turning to the study itself: The samples span acute and convalescent COVID-19 from the United States, Italy and Spain.

Per the authors' pipeline: Reference gene primer amplification gave estimated nucleated cell counts. Data came from immunoSEQ multiplex PCR; TCRdb stores just in-frame clones and leaves some out. For V, J and clone size, that table is used; D and trimming come from the DNA. The sample holds 120,000 or so clones, about 81% seen once. This clone was seen once. Trimming took off 2 bases at V and 2 bases at J, with 7 bases between the two ends. Germline V gene data show CDR1 as MNHNS and CDR2 as SASEGT. This CDR3 region has 14 residues. This clonotype was obtained from a woman between 45 and 60 years old with acute or convalescent COVID-19. Sequencing was done on a sample of peripheral blood. V gene TRBV6-1 combines with J gene TRBJ1-3, with D hard to call. The CDR3 DNA follows: TGTGCCAGCAGTGAATCGGTCCCTGGAAACACCATATATTTT. It is translated as CASSESVPGNTIYF.